This is a list of T cell receptor beta chains from one sample in a study of blood T cells in healthy people across ages. TCRdb re-derived calls from the 5' RACE reads in MiXCR, one entry per CDR3 protein. Here the sample spans about 510,000 distinct CDR3 sequences, roughly a quarter being singletons. This sample was also put to use in a study of T cells of mothers and their children.

Sequencing was done on a sample of blood. The receptors here all came from a boy younger than 10 in good health. The conserved cysteine and the conserved F or W are not part of the CDR3 here. Fields, in order: D gene, CDR3 length, V gene, CDR3 protein. A D gene is named only where the DNA matches it firmly.

d_gene: .; len: 12; v_gene: TRBV5-1; CDR3aa: ASSSDRILYEQY
d_gene: TRBD2; len: 14; v_gene: TRBV3-1; CDR3aa: ASSPRTSGMGETQY
d_gene: .; len: 12; v_gene: TRBV2; CDR3aa: ASRTRVRSYEQY
d_gene: .; len: 12; v_gene: TRBV7-3; CDR3aa: ASSLASNTGELF
d_gene: .; len: 10; v_gene: TRBV20-1; CDR3aa: SATDRTYEQY
d_gene: .; len: 14; v_gene: TRBV7-2; CDR3aa: ASSLGPGEGNQPQH
d_gene: .; len: 12; v_gene: TRBV11-2; CDR3aa: ASRLDRYTGELF
d_gene: TRBD1; len: 13; v_gene: TRBV7-2; CDR3aa: ASSARTGGGNTIY
d_gene: .; len: 11; v_gene: TRBV20-1; CDR3aa: SARRQGLTEAF
d_gene: TRBD1; len: 12; v_gene: TRBV12-3/TRBV12-4; CDR3aa: ASSTIMGRGEQY
d_gene: TRBD1; len: 12; v_gene: TRBV15; CDR3aa: ATGYRGDTGELF
d_gene: .; len: 9; v_gene: TRBV15; CDR3aa: ATSRAGHCT
d_gene: .; len: 12; v_gene: TRBV5-1; CDR3aa: ASSLDRGNYGYT
d_gene: .; len: 13; v_gene: TRBV6-2/TRBV6-3; CDR3aa: ASSYQVGEDYEQY
d_gene: .; len: 14; v_gene: TRBV18; CDR3aa: ASSPQGSRLNTEAF
d_gene: .; len: 13; v_gene: TRBV2; CDR3aa: ASSSRVTGVLIQY
d_gene: .; len: 10; v_gene: TRBV6-6; CDR3aa: ASSTWDQPQH
d_gene: .; len: 13; v_gene: TRBV29-1; CDR3aa: SVEVRRAGSYEQY
d_gene: .; len: 18; v_gene: TRBV3-1; CDR3aa: ASSQAGGQTNFANTGELF
d_gene: TRBD2; len: 11; v_gene: TRBV20-1; CDR3aa: SAPSGIRYEQY
d_gene: .; len: 12; v_gene: TRBV27; CDR3aa: ASSLNTGNQPQH
d_gene: .; len: 12; v_gene: TRBV20-1; CDR3aa: SARDSPLAYEQY
d_gene: TRBD1; len: 13; v_gene: TRBV11-2; CDR3aa: ASSLTGETNEKLF
d_gene: TRBD2; len: 13; v_gene: TRBV9; CDR3aa: ASSPGVAGYYEQY
d_gene: TRBD2; len: 15; v_gene: TRBV5-6; CDR3aa: ASRLRTSGGHYNEQF
d_gene: .; len: 12; v_gene: TRBV18; CDR3aa: ASSPVLGDTEAF
d_gene: .; len: 11; v_gene: TRBV6-2/TRBV6-3; CDR3aa: ASSGWSNQPQH
d_gene: .; len: 11; v_gene: TRBV6-6; CDR3aa: ASSYQGPDTQY
d_gene: .; len: 13; v_gene: TRBV10-3; CDR3aa: AISETGPGRQPQH
d_gene: TRBD2; len: 11; v_gene: TRBV7-2; CDR3aa: ASSFRTGGEQF
d_gene: .; len: 10; v_gene: TRBV15; CDR3aa: ATSRAPGRLH
d_gene: .; len: 9; v_gene: TRBV29-1; CDR3aa: SVLNQETQY
d_gene: TRBD2; len: 19; v_gene: TRBV27; CDR3aa: ASSPPGRTGTSGRYQETQY
d_gene: .; len: 12; v_gene: TRBV7-8; CDR3aa: ASSLGGRVEGYT
d_gene: TRBD2; len: 14; v_gene: TRBV9; CDR3aa: ASSPWGGRYTGELF
d_gene: TRBD2; len: 10; v_gene: TRBV2; CDR3aa: ASSGGRDIQY
d_gene: .; len: 12; v_gene: TRBV5-6; CDR3aa: ASSPERRFYGYT
d_gene: .; len: 14; v_gene: TRBV4-2; CDR3aa: ASSQVRGARTGELF
d_gene: TRBD1; len: 12; v_gene: TRBV4-3; CDR3aa: ASSHARQGRGYT
d_gene: .; len: 13; v_gene: TRBV12-3/TRBV12-4; CDR3aa: ASRPGRRSGNTIY
d_gene: .; len: 9; v_gene: TRBV29-1; CDR3aa: SVEEGTEAF
d_gene: .; len: 13; v_gene: TRBV29-1; CDR3aa: SVEYWTGSQETQY